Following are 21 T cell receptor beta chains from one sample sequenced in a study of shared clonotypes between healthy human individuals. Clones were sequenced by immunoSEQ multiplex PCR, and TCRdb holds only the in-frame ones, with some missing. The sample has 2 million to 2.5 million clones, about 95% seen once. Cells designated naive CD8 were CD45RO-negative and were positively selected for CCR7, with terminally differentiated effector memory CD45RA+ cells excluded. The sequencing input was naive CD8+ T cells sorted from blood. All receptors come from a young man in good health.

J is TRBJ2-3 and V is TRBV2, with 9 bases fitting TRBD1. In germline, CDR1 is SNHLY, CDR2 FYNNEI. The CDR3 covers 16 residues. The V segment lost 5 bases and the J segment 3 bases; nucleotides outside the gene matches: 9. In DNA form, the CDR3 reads TGTGCCAGCAGTACCCGGACAGGGGCGGTGACAGATACGCAGTATTTT. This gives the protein CASSTRTGAVTDTQYF. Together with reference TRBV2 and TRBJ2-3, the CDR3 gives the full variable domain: EPEVTQTPSHQVTQMGQEVILRCVPISNHLYFYWYRQILGQKVEFLVSFYNNEISEKSEIFDDQFSVERPDGSNFTLKIRSTKLEDSAMYFCASSTRTGAVTDTQYFGPGTRLTVL.

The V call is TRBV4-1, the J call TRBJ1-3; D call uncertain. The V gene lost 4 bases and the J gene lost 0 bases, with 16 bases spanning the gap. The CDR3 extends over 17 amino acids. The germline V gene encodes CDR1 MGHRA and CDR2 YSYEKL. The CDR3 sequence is CASSPRFLGNSGNTIYF. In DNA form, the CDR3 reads TGCGCCAGCAGCCCAAGATTCTTAGGAAACTCTGGAAACACCATATATTTT.

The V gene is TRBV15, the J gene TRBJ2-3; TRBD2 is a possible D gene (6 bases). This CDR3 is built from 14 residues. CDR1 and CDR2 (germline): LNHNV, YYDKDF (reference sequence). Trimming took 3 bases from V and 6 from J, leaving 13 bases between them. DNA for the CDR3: TGTGCCACCAGCAGTGCGGAGGGTTTGGATACGCAGTATTTT. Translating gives CATSSAEGLDTQYF.

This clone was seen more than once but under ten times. DNA of the CDR3: TGTGCCAGTGATATAACCATATATTTT. It is translated as CASDITIYF. The J gene is TRBJ1-3, the V gene TRBV19; D not resolved. V gave up 8 bases and J gave up 10 bases, with 6 bases separating them. Germline V gene data show CDR1 as LNHDA and CDR2 as SQIVND (reference sequence). This CDR3 is 9 amino acids long. Full variable domain (outside the CDR3, taken from reference TRBV19 and TRBJ1-3): DGGITQSPKYLFRKEGQNVTLSCEQNLNHDAMYWYRQDPGQGLRLIYYSQIVNDFQKGDIAEGYSVSREKKESFPLTVTSAQKNPTAFYLCASDITIYFGEGSWLTVV.

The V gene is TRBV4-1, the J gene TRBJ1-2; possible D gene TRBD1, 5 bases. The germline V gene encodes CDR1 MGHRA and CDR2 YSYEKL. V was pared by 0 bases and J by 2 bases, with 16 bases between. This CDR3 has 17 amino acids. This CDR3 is CASSQDSSGRANYGYTF. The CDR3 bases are TGCGCCAGCAGCCAAGATTCCTCGGGGCGGGCAAACTATGGCTACACCTTC.

DNA of the CDR3: TGTGCCAGCAGCCCTGCTACAGCGGGTCAGCCCCAGCATTTT. It yields the protein CASSPATAGQPQHF. V and J are TRBV7-6 and TRBJ1-5; the D is unclear. Trimming removed 5 bases from V and 6 bases from J, with 14 bases in between. The CDR3 covers 14 residues. Germline V gene sequence: CDR1 SGHVS, CDR2 FNYEAQ.

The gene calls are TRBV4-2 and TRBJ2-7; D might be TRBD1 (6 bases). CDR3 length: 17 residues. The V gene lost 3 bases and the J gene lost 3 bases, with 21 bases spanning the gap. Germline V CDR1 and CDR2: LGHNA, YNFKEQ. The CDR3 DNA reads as TGTGCCAGCAGCCAGGAGATGAGGACGGCAGGGGTCTACGAGCAGTACTTC. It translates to CASSQEMRTAGVYEQYF.

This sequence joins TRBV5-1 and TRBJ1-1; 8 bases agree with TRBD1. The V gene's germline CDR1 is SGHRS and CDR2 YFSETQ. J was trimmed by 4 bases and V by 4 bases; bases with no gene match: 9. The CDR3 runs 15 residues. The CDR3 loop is CASSGDRGRGTEAFF. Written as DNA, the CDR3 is TGCGCCAGCAGCGGAGACAGGGGACGAGGCACTGAAGCTTTCTTT. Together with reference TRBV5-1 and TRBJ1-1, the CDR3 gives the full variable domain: KAGVTQTPRYLIKTRGQQVTLSCSPISGHRSVSWYQQTPGQGLQFLFEYFSETQRNKGNFPGRFSGRQFSNSRSEMNVSTLELGDSALYLCASSGDRGRGTEAFFGQGTRLTVV.

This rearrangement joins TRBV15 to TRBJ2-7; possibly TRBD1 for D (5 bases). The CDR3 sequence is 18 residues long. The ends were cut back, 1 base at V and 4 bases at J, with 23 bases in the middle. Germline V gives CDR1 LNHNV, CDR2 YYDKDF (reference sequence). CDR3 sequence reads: CATSRGLGQTLDEYEQYF. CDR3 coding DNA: TGTGCCACCAGCAGAGGTTTGGGGCAGACCTTGGATGAGTACGAGCAGTACTTC.

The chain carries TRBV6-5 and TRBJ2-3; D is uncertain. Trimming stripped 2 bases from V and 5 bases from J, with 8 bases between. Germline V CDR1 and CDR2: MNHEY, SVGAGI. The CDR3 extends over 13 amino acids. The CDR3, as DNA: TGTGCCAGCAGTTACACCCAATTAGATACGCAGTATTTT. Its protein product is CASSYTQLDTQYF.

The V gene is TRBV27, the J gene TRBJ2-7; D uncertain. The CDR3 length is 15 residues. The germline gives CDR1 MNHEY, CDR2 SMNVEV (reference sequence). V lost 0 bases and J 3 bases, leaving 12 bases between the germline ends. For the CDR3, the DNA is TGTGCCAGCAGTTTATCCGCCATGTGGCACTACGAGCAGTACTTC. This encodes CASSLSAMWHYEQYF.

The CDR3 spells CASRGPGTASYEQYF. In DNA form, the CDR3 reads TGTGCCAGCAGAGGTCCCGGGACGGCCTCCTACGAGCAGTACTTC. V is TRBV6-1 and J is TRBJ2-7; D might be TRBD1 or TRBD2, each matching 5 bases. Trimming took off 6 bases at V and 0 bases at J, with 15 bases between the two ends. Germline CDR1 MNHNS, CDR2 SASEGT. There are 15 residues in the CDR3.

The CDR3 DNA reads TGTGCCAGCAGGACAGGGGTTAAGTACGAGCAGTACTTC. Translating it yields CASRTGVKYEQYF. The chain employs TRBV27 and TRBJ2-7, with 8 nucleotides matching TRBD1. Germline CDR1 MNHEY, CDR2 SMNVEV (reference sequence). J was trimmed by 4 bases and V by 6 bases; bases with no gene match: 5. The CDR3 is 13 amino acids.

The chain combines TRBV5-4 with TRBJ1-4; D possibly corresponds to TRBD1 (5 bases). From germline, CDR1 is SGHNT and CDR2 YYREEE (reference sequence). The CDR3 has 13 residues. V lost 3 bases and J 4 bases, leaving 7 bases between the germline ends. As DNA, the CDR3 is TGTGCCAGCAGCTCGGGACTTAATGAAAAACTGTTTTTT. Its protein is CASSSGLNEKLFF.

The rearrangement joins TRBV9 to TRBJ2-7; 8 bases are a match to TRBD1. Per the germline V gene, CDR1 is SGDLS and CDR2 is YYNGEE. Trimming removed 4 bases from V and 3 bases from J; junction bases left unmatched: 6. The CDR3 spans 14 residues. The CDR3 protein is CASSPGQGYYEQYF. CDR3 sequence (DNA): TGTGCCAGCAGCCCCGGACAGGGCTACTACGAGCAGTACTTC.

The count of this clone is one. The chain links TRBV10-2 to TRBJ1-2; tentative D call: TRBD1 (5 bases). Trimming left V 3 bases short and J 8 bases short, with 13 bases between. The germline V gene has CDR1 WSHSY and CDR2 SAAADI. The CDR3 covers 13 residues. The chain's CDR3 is CASSDTWQGGYTF. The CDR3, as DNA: TGCGCCAGCAGTGATACTTGGCAGGGCGGCTACACCTTC.

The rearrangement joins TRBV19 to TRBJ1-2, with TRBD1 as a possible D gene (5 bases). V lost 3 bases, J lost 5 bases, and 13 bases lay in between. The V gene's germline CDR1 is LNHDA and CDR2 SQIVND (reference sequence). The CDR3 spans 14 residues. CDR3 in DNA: TGTGCCAGTAGTATCCCAGGGTCCCTTTATGGCTACACCTTC. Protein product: CASSIPGSLYGYTF.

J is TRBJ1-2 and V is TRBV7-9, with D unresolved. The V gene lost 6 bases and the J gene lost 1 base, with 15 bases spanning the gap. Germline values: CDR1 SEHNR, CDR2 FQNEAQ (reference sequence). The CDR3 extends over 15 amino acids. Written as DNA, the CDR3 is TGTGCCAGCAGTCCGTACCGAGACTTTAACTATGGCTACACCTTC. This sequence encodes CASSPYRDFNYGYTF.

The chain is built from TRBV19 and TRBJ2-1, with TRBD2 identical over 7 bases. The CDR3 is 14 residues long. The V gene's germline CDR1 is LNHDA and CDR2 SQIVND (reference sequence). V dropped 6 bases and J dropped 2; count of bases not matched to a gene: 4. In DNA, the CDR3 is TGTGCCAGTAGGGCTAGCGGAGCCTACAATGAGCAGTTCTTC. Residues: CASRASGAYNEQFF.

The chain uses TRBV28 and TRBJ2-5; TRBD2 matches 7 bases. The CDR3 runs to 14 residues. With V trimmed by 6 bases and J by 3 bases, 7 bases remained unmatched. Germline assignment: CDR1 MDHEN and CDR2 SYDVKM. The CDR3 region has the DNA TGTGCCAGCAGGAGGGCCCTAGCGGAAGAGACCCAGTACTTC. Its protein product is CASRRALAEETQYF.

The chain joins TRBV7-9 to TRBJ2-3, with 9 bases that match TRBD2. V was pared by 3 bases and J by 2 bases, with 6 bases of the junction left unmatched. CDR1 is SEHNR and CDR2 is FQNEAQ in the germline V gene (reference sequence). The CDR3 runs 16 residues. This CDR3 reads CASSFETGLATDTQYF. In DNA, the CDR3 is TGTGCCAGCAGCTTCGAGACGGGACTAGCCACAGATACGCAGTATTTT.